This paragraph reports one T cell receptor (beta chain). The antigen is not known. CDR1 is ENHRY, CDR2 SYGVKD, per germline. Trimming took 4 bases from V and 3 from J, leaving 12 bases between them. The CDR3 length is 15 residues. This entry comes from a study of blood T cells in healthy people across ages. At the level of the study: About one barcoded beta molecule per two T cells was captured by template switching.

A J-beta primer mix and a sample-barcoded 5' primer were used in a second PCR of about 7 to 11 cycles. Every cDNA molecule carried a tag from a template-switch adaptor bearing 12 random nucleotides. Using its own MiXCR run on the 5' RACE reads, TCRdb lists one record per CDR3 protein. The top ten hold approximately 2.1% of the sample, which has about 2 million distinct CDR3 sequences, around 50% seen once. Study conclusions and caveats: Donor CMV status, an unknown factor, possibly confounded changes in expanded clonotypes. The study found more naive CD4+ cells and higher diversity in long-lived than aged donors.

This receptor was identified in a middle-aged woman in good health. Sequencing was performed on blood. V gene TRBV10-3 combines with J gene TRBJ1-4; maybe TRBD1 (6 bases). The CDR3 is CAISGKGGPNEKLFF. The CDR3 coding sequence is TGTGCCATCAGTGGGAAGGGGGGCCCTAATGAAAAACTGTTTTTT.